This T cell receptor (beta chain) is drawn from a study of blood T cell repertoires in COVID-19. Study-wide background: Researchers got acute and convalescent COVID-19 samples from the United States, Italy and Spain. Nucleic acid was either cDNA or gDNA, and it came from T cells, B-cell-depleted T cells, or PBMCs.

In the study's own analysis: Amplifying reference gene primers gave estimates of nucleated cell counts. TCRdb's copy holds only in-frame clones and misses some; the assay was immunoSEQ multiplex PCR. D and trimming come from the DNA, and the V and J calls and clone size come from that table. Of about 110,000 clones listed, 80% to 90% are singletons. The trim removed 6 bases at V and 7 bases at J, leaving 14 bases unmatched. This CDR3 is 17 amino acids long. Germline-derived CDR1 and CDR2 are MDHEN and SYDVKM. The chain couples TRBV28 to TRBJ1-4; 10 bases match TRBD1. The sequenced sample consisted of peripheral blood. This clonotype was obtained from a man between 40 and 49 years old with acute or convalescent COVID-19. The DNA of the CDR3 is TGTGCCAGCAGGCATTATTGGGGGGACAGGGGAGCTGAAAAACTGTTTTTT. Protein: CASRHYWGDRGAEKLFF.